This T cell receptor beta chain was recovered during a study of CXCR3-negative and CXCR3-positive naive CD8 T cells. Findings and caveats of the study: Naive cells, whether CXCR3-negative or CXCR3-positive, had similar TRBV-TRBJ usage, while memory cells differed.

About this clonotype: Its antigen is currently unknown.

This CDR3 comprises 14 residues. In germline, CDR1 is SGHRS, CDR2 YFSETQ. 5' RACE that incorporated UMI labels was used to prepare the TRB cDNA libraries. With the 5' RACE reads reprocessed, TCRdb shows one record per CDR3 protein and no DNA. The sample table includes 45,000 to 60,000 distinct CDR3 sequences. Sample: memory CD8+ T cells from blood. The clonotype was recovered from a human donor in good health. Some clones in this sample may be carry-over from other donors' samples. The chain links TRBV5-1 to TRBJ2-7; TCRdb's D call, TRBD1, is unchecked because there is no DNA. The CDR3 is CASSQATGDYEQYF.